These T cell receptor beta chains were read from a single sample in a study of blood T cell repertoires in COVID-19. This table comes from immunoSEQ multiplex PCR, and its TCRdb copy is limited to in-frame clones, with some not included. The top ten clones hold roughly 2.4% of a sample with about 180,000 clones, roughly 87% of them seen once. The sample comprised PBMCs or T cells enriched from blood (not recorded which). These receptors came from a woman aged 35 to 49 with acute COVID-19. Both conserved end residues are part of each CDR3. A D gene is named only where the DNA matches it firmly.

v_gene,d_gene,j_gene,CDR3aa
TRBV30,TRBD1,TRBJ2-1,CAWSGQGYGYSYNEQFF
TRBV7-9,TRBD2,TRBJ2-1,CASSPGSGRAYNEQFF
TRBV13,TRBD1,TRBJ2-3,CASSPGQAFTDTQYF
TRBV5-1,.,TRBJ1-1,CASSLGGFTTEAFF
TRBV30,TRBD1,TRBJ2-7,CAWSGGSGQGLPHEQYF
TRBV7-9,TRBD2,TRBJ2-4,CASSFLAGGPSGQYF
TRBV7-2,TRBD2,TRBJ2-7,CASSPPYSGRDSYEQYF
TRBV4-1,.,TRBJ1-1,CASSHTLRGEGEAFF
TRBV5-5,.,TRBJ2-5,CASSLDRGRETQYF
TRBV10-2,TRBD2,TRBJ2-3,CASSGTSGGATDTQYF
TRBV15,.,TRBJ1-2,CATSRINGSRSYGYTF
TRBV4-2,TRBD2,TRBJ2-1,CASSHSGPGLGYNEQFF
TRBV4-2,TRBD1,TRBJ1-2,CASSQSGRDRGYYGYTF
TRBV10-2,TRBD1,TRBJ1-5,CASSETGGGQPQHF
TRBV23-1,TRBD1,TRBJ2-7,CASGSRTGEYEQYF
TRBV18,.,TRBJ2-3,CASSPLRGWDSDTQYF
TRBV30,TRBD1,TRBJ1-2,CAWSKGQGIGYTF
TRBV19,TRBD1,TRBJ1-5,CASSPDREQPQHF
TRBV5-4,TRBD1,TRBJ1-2,CASSLPMGQAGGYTF
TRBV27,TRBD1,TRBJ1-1,CARGGVGTEAFF
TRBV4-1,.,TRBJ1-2,CASSQGWRVYGYTF
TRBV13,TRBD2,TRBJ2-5,CASSPGTSVDQETQYF
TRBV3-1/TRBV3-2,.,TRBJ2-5,CASSQDRGRAETQYF
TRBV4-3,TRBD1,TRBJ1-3,CASSQETGGRRNTIYF
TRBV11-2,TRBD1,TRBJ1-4,CASSPETTGFEKLFF
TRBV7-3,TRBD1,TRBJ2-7,CASSLKRQGRTYEQYF
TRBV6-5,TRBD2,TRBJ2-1,CASSAGTSGINEQFF
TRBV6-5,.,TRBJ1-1,CASSSLGGEAFF
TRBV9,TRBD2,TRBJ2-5,CASSVETSGGETQYF
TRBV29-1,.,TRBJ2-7,CSAQGVYEQYF
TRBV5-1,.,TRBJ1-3,CASQPSGGRSGNTIYF
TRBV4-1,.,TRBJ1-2,CASSYLPTVYGYTF
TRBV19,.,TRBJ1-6,CASSRSGNNSPLHF
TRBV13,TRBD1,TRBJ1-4,CASSRQGGKEKLFF
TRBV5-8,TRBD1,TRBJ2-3,CASSRDRGRVPDTQYF